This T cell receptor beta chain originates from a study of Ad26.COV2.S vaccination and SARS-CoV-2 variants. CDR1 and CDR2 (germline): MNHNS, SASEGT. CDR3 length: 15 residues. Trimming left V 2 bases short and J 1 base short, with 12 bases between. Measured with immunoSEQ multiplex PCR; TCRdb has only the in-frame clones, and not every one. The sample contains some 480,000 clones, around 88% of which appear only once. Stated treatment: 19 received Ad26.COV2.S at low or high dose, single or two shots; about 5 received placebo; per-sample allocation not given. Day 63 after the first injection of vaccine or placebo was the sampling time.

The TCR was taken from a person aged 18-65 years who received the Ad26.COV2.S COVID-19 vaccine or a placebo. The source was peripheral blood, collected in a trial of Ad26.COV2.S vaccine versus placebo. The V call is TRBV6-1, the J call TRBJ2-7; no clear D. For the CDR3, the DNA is TGTGCCAGCAGTGAAACAGCGAGTGGATCCTACGAGCAGTACTTC. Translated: CASSETASGSYEQYF.